The 21 T cell receptor beta chains below all came from one sample that was sequenced in a study of CD8+ T cells in alopecia areata. As to treatment: oral pan-JAK inhibitor, 5-10 mg twice daily. Sequencing relied on a cDNA template that was reverse transcribed from extracted RNA. Assay: immunoSEQ multiplex PCR; the TCRdb copy retains only in-frame clones and omits some. Of approximately 200,000 clones in the sample, 58% are singletons; the top ten hold roughly 5.8%. The sample was CD4+ T cells sorted from blood, taken at week 24, from a patient treated with tofacitinib. The receptors were gathered from a human donor with alopecia areata.

The V call is TRBV27, the J call TRBJ1-3, with a tentative D call TRBD1 (5 bases). V gave up 4 bases and J gave up 1 base, with 17 bases separating them. This CDR3 is 17 amino acids long. Germline lookup yields CDR1 MNHEY and CDR2 SMNVEV (reference sequence). CDR3 residues: CASSSGPLQTSGNTIYF. CDR3 DNA: TGTGCCAGCAGTTCAGGGCCACTTCAGACATCTGGAAACACCATATATTTT.

The chain has TRBV2 and TRBJ2-1, with 10 bases aligning to TRBD2. This CDR3 contains 15 residues. Unmatched junction bases numbered 7, after V lost 6 bases and J lost 5 bases. Germline V gene sequence: CDR1 SNHLY, CDR2 FYNNEI. CDR3 residues: CASRAERGGNNEQFF. The CDR3, as DNA: TGTGCCAGCAGGGCCGAGCGGGGGGGCAACAATGAGCAGTTCTTC.

The sample holds a few counts of this clone. This chain joins TRBV9 and TRBJ2-1, with unresolved D. The CDR3 totals 14 residues. V lost 3 bases and J lost 4, with 11 bases in between. Germline V gene sequence: CDR1 SGDLS, CDR2 YYNGEE. The CDR3 nucleotides are TGTGCCAGCAGCGAGGGTCCGGATTACAATGAGCAGTTCTTC. Its protein product is CASSEGPDYNEQFF. Supplemented by reference TRBV9 and TRBJ2-1, the full variable domain reads DSGVTQTPKHLITATGQRVTLRCSPRSGDLSVYWYQQSLDQGLQFLIQYYNGEERAKGNILERFSAQQFPDLHSELNLSSLELGDSALYFCASSEGPDYNEQFFGPGTRLTVL.

There are a few counts of this clone. The chain links TRBV7-7 to TRBJ2-5, with D maybe TRBD2 (6 bases). The germline CDR1 and CDR2 sequences are SSHAT and FNYEAQ (reference sequence). Trimming shortened V by 5 bases and J by 0 bases, and 7 bases separated the two germline ends. This CDR3 contains 13 residues. CDR3 nucleotides: TGTGCCAGCAGCCGGGGGTACCAAGAGACCCAGTACTTC. It encodes CASSRGYQETQYF.

The V and J genes are TRBV28 and TRBJ2-7, with D unclear. V was shortened by 5 bases and J by 1 base, with 6 bases between the two germline ends. This CDR3 region has 12 residues. Germline lookup yields CDR1 MDHEN and CDR2 SYDVKM. This CDR3 reads CASSPSSYEQYF. CDR3 nucleotides: TGTGCCAGCAGTCCCTCATCCTACGAGCAGTACTTC.

This CDR3 is CSATEGTGDTYEQYF. The CDR3 coding sequence is TGCAGCGCCACAGAGGGGACAGGGGATACCTACGAGCAGTACTTC. The gene calls are TRBV29-1 and TRBJ2-7; 10 positions match TRBD1. Germline loops: CDR1 SQVTM, CDR2 ANQGSEA. Trimming removed 7 bases from V and 2 bases from J; junction bases left unmatched: 11. This CDR3 region has 15 residues.

The chain has TRBV29-1 and TRBJ2-7; D may correspond to TRBD1 or TRBD2 (5 bases each). Germline CDR1 reads SQVTM; CDR2 reads ANQGSEA. Between the trimmed V and J ends, which lost 2 bases and 7 bases, there was a span of 12 bases. This CDR3 has 12 residues. The CDR3 loop is CSVEPGTGEQYF. CDR3 sequence (DNA): TGCAGCGTTGAACCAGGGACGGGGGAGCAGTACTTC.

The chain joins TRBV5-1 to TRBJ1-1; tentatively, D is TRBD1 (5 bases). The V gene lost 4 bases and the J gene lost 4 bases, with 17 bases spanning the gap. The CDR3 spans 15 residues. Germline V gene sequence: CDR1 SGHRS, CDR2 YFSETQ. For the CDR3, the DNA is TGCGCCAGCAGCCTAGGTGGACGGGGCGGCACTGAAGCTTTCTTT. Amino acids: CASSLGGRGGTEAFF.

This clone was detected only a few times. This chain uses TRBV7-2 with TRBJ2-4; either TRBD1 or TRBD2 may fit D (6 bases each). This CDR3 region has 14 residues. Per the germline V gene, CDR1 is SGHTA and CDR2 is FQGNSA. V lost 1 base, J lost 11 bases, and 15 bases lay in between. The CDR3 sequence: CASSLGGPSEVQYF. In DNA form, the CDR3 reads TGTGCCAGCAGCTTAGGGGGGCCTAGCGAAGTTCAGTACTTC.

Concerning this clone: This specimen includes other DNA sequences encoding the same CDR3. The rearrangement links TRBV29-1 to TRBJ2-3; D is unclear. CDR3 length: 10 amino acids. Trimming removed 6 bases at V and 1 base at J, with 2 bases between. The V gene's germline CDR1 is SQVTM and CDR2 ANQGSEA. The CDR3 DNA follows: TGCAGCGTCGGCACAGATACGCAGTATTTT. This gives the protein CSVGTDTQYF.

J is TRBJ2-4 and V is TRBV4-1; D gene ambiguous. The CDR3 is 14 amino acids. V shed 3 bases and J shed 8 bases, with 14 bases lying between them. The germline V gene encodes CDR1 MGHRA and CDR2 YSYEKL. In DNA form, the CDR3 reads TGCGCCAGCAGCCAGGCCGATAGGTGGGACATTCAGTACTTC. Encoded protein: CASSQADRWDIQYF.

This chain connects TRBV2 to TRBJ1-5; D possibly corresponds to TRBD1 (5 bases). The V gene lost 8 bases and the J gene lost 0 bases, with 14 bases spanning the gap. The germline V gene encodes CDR1 SNHLY and CDR2 FYNNEI. This CDR3 is 15 amino acids long. The CDR3 protein is CASRRDLYSNQPQHF. In nucleotides, the CDR3 is TGTGCCAGCCGTCGGGACCTATATAGCAATCAGCCCCAGCATTTT.

This chain connects TRBV4-3 to TRBJ2-6; D is undetermined. The CDR3 is 14 residues long. Germline V gene sequence: CDR1 LGHNA, CDR2 YSLEER. Trimming cost V 3 bases and J 0 bases, with 3 bases left between them. The CDR3 sequence: CASSHISGANVLTF. The CDR3 DNA reads TGCGCCAGCAGCCACATCTCTGGGGCCAACGTCCTGACTTTC.

The chain couples TRBV30 to TRBJ2-3, with D tentatively TRBD1 (5 bases). CDR1 is GTSNPN and CDR2 is SVGIG in the germline V gene (reference sequence). V lost 5 bases and J 2 bases, leaving 23 bases between the germline ends. This CDR3 contains 17 residues. The CDR3 region is CAWGLTQGGRSTDTQYF. CDR3 sequence (DNA): TGTGCCTGGGGCCTCACTCAGGGTGGCAGGTCCACAGATACGCAGTATTTT. The full variable domain, with the rest looked up from reference TRBV30 and TRBJ2-3, is SQTIHQWPATLVQPVGSPLSLECTVEGTSNPNLYWYRQAAGRGLQLLFYSVGIGQISSEVPQNLSASRPQDRQFILSSKKLLLSDSGFYLCAWGLTQGGRSTDTQYFGPGTRLTVL.

This clone was counted a few times. This chain joins TRBV30 and TRBJ2-1; TRBD1 agrees at 10 bases. V lost 7 bases, J lost 4 bases, and 4 bases stayed unmatched. The CDR3 runs 13 residues. In germline, CDR1 is GTSNPN, CDR2 SVGIG (reference sequence). The CDR3 reads CAYRDRGYNEQFF. The DNA of the CDR3 is TGTGCCTACCGGGACAGGGGATACAATGAGCAGTTCTTC. Looking up the rest from reference TRBV30 and TRBJ2-1 gives the full variable domain: SQTIHQWPATLVQPVGSPLSLECTVEGTSNPNLYWYRQAAGRGLQLLFYSVGIGQISSEVPQNLSASRPQDRQFILSSKKLLLSDSGFYLCAYRDRGYNEQFFGPGTRLTVL.

A few counts support this clone. The chain couples TRBV4-3 to TRBJ1-1, with D possibly TRBD1 on 5 matching bases. Germline CDR1 reads LGHNA; CDR2 reads YSLEER. Trimming stripped 4 bases from V and 4 bases from J, with 13 bases between. CDR3 size: 14 residues. The CDR3 DNA reads TGCGCCAGCAGCCTGCAGGGTGGAGGCACTGAAGCTTTCTTT. This translates into CASSLQGGGTEAFF.

The V and J genes are TRBV20-1 and TRBJ2-5; D is uncertain. Germline-derived CDR1 and CDR2 are DFQATT and SNEGSKA (reference sequence). This CDR3 is built from 11 residues. The V gene lost 6 bases and the J gene lost 0 bases, with 5 bases spanning the gap. The CDR3 nucleotides are TGCAGTGCCCTGTACCAAGAGACCCAGTACTTC. Translation: CSALYQETQYF.

This clone occurred many times. J is TRBJ1-5 and V is TRBV7-9, with D unclear. CDR1 is SEHNR, CDR2 FQNEAQ, per germline (reference sequence). V dropped 5 bases and J dropped 0 bases, with 11 bases sitting between them. The CDR3 is made up of 15 amino acids. The CDR3 bases are TGTGCCAGCAGCCAGGACGGTTATAGCAATCAGCCCCAGCATTTT. It encodes CASSQDGYSNQPQHF.

This chain connects TRBV6-1 to TRBJ1-1; D ambiguous. Germline V gene sequence: CDR1 MNHNS, CDR2 SASEGT. V lost 6 bases to trimming and J lost 3 bases, with 11 bases between them. The CDR3 has 13 amino acids. CDR3 protein: CASREALDTEAFF. The DNA for the CDR3 is TGTGCCAGCAGGGAGGCCCTGGACACTGAAGCTTTCTTT.

The chain couples TRBV6-1 to TRBJ1-5; D is perhaps TRBD1 (5 bases). CDR1 and CDR2 from the germline V gene are MNHNS and SASEGT. This CDR3 contains 13 residues. Trimming shortened V by 8 bases and J by 0 bases, and 8 bases separated the two germline ends. The CDR3 DNA reads TGTGCCAGCGGGGACGGTAGCAATCAGCCCCAGCATTTT. Encoded protein: CASGDGSNQPQHF.

This chain links TRBV6-7 with TRBJ2-3; perhaps TRBD2 as D (6 bases). TRBV6-7 counts as an open reading frame of uncertain function. CDR3 size: 13 residues. With 4 bases removed from V and 4 bases from J, the gap between germline ends came to 9 bases. As DNA, the CDR3 is TGTGCCAGCAGTTCTAGCGACCCAGATACGCAGTATTTT. Amino acids: CASSSSDPDTQYF.